Only a few counts were recorded for the clone carrying this TCR beta chain. This sample is part of a study of T cells in Graves' hyperthyroidism and ophthalmopathy. Germline V gene lookup returns CDR1 MNHNY and CDR2 SVGAGI (reference sequence). V gave up 0 bases and J gave up 0 bases, with 7 bases separating them. CDR3 size: 15 residues. The study excluded patients with uncontrolled infection, other autoimmune disease, pregnancy or lactation. TCR beta CDR3 region amplification was performed from RNA transcripts. During a first-round RT-PCR of the TCR CDR3, the HTBI primer set was used. In TCRdb, the multiplex PCR reads were re-called with MiXCR into one record per CDR3 protein. The sample consists of roughly 630,000 distinct CDR3 sequences, approximately 15% of them appearing once.

The sequencing sample was made of blood. The chain couples TRBV6-6 to TRBJ2-3; D remains ambiguous. This TCR was recovered from a woman under 40 with Graves' hyperthyroidism. The CDR3 DNA reads TGTGCCAGCAGTTACTCTCGCGCTAGCACAGATACGCAGTATTTT. It translates to CASSYSRASTDTQYF.